This T cell receptor (beta chain) appears in the sequencing data of a study of cytomegalovirus exposure and HLA in healthy donors. Across the study: Within the Caucasian-associated ancestry cluster were 65% to 85% of the approximately 370 genotyped donors.

The PCR had 60 Vbeta and 13 Jbeta primers. Sequenced by immunoSEQ multiplex PCR; TCRdb stores in-frame clones only, minus some. Seen here are 150,000 to 200,000 clones, 75% to 80% observed once, and the top ten hold 4.5% to 7.5%. Study-level findings and limits: Researchers reported in a later analysis that common viral pathogens appeared linked to several top clusters. Highest at DRB1 and lowest at HLA-C, TCR association rates differed among HLA loci in a later analysis. Sequencing probably produced one cluster of sequence variants that were highly shared.

In this sample, this clone turned up a few times. Its antigen is unidentified. The TCR comes from a woman aged 25 to 39 in good health and CMV-seropositive. The sequenced sample was PBMCs.

CDR3 sequence reads: CASSRHVDQPQHF. CDR3 DNA: TGTGCCAGCAGCCGACATGTGGATCAGCCCCAGCATTTT. V usage is TRBV6-5 and J usage is TRBJ1-5, with no clear D. V lost 6 bases and J 5 bases, leaving 11 bases between the germline ends. Looked up from germline, CDR1 is MNHEY and CDR2 is SVGAGI. The CDR3 runs 13 residues.